This entry is about one TCR beta chain. This may be a read error: a much more frequent sequence differs by one nucleotide. Germline lookup yields CDR1 MNHNS and CDR2 SASEGT. The CDR3 is made up of 15 amino acids. The time point was: newly diagnosed GD, antithyroid drugs for less than 3 months. Isolated PBMC RNA provided the starting material for the TCR library. HTBI primers from iRepertoire and Arm-PCR of CDR3 regions yielded the TCR beta libraries. TCRdb itself ran the multiplex PCR reads through MiXCR, one entry per CDR3 protein. The data hold hundreds of thousands of distinct CDR3 sequences, with roughly 14% observed a single time. The data originate from a study of regulatory T cells in long-lasting Graves disease. Another study also made use of these data, one on T cells in Graves' hyperthyroidism and ophthalmopathy.

The genes are TRBV6-1 and TRBJ2-3; D is possibly TRBD1 (6 bases). The sample in question was peripheral blood mononuclear cells (PBMCs), obtained at new diagnosis, from a patient treated with antithyroid drugs. The TCR was taken from a man aged 30 to 45 with Graves disease. The CDR3 DNA sequence: TGTGCCAGCAGTCTTCACAGGGAACCCACATATACGCAGTATTTT. Its translation is CASSLHREPTYTQYF.